The rows below give T cell receptor beta chains drawn from one sample of a study of blood T cell repertoires in COVID-19. Clones were sequenced by immunoSEQ multiplex PCR, and TCRdb holds only the in-frame ones, with some missing. The profile shows some 150,000 clones, roughly 89% of them singletons. The sample consisted of peripheral blood. The receptors stem from a woman between 40 and 55 years old with acute or convalescent COVID-19. Both conserved end residues are part of each CDR3. The D gene is left open where the match is weak. Not all rows give a size; the values are once, few, many and, for expanded clones, a class.

J gene	V gene	D gene	clone size	CDR3 DNA	CDR3 protein
TRBJ1-4	TRBV11-2	NA	NA	TGTGCCAGCAGCTTAGGCCGGGGTAGGGCTAATGAAAAACTGTTTTTT	CASSLGRGRANEKLFF
TRBJ2-1	TRBV7-2	TRBD2	NA	TGTGCCAGCAGCCCGACTCGGGGGGTCTACAATGAGCAGTTCTTC	CASSPTRGVYNEQFF
TRBJ1-2	TRBV20-1	NA	NA	TGCAGTACGAGACAAAACTATGGCTACACCTTC	CSTRQNYGYTF
TRBJ1-3	TRBV16	NA	NA	TGTGCCAGCAGCCAGACATTGACCGATAGCTCTGGAAACACCATATATTTT	CASSQTLTDSSGNTIYF
TRBJ1-1	TRBV10-3	NA	NA	TGTGCCATCAGTGAGAGGGGAAACACTGAAGCTTTCTTT	CAISERGNTEAFF
TRBJ1-2	TRBV24-1	NA	once	TGTGCCACCAGTGATCGACGGGGAAAAAACTATGGCTACACCTTC	CATSDRRGKNYGYTF
TRBJ2-2	TRBV7-9	NA	NA	TGTGCCAGCAGCCTACACCCCCCGACAGAAACCACCGGGGAGCTGTTTTTT	CASSLHPPTETTGELFF
TRBJ1-2	TRBV29-1	NA	NA	TGCAGCGGAACACAGGGCCTGGAGGGCTACACCTTC	CSGTQGLEGYTF
TRBJ1-2	TRBV9	TRBD1	NA	TGTGCCAGCAGCGTAGAAAGGGACAGGGGTTATGGCTACACCTTC	CASSVERDRGYGYTF
TRBJ1-5	TRBV6-6	TRBD1	NA	TGTGCCAGCAGGGGGGGGACAGGGGATCAGCCCCAGCATTTT	CASRGGTGDQPQHF
TRBJ1-6	TRBV19	TRBD1	NA	TGTGCCAGCAGATACAGGGGGCCTACTACACCCCTCCACTTT	CASRYRGPTTPLHF
TRBJ1-5	TRBV19	NA	NA	TGTGCCAGTAGTATAAGGCAGGGTGGCAATCAGCCCCAGCATTTT	CASSIRQGGNQPQHF
TRBJ2-1	TRBV9	NA	NA	TGTGCCAGCAGCCCCGAGACAGGCCGGAATGAGCAGTTCTTC	CASSPETGRNEQFF
TRBJ1-2	TRBV10-3	TRBD1	NA	TGTGCCGCGACCCGGGACAGCAGCAATGGCTACACCTTC	CAATRDSSNGYTF
TRBJ1-2	TRBV13	NA	NA	TGTGCCAGCAGCTTTACAGGTCCTAACTATGGCTACACCTTC	CASSFTGPNYGYTF
TRBJ2-7	TRBV9	TRBD1	NA	TGTGCCAGCAGCGTAGGGACAGGGGGCTGGTACGAGCAGTACTTC	CASSVGTGGWYEQYF
TRBJ2-7	TRBV10-3	TRBD1	NA	TGTGCCACCTCAGGGGGCGTCAACGAGCAGTACTTC	CATSGGVNEQYF
TRBJ2-7	TRBV5-1	TRBD1	NA	TGCGCCAGCAGTCCCAGCCCCCCGGGACAGGGTGGGAACGAGCAGTACTTC	CASSPSPPGQGGNEQYF
TRBJ1-2	TRBV10-3	NA	NA	TGTGCCATCCCCCTCGGGGACTATGGCTACACCTTC	CAIPLGDYGYTF
TRBJ2-7	TRBV11-2	NA	NA	TGTGCCAGCAGCTCCAGATCGGACTCCGAGCAGTACTTC	CASSSRSDSEQYF
TRBJ1-5	TRBV7-9	NA	NA	TGTGCCAGCAGCCCGGGGAATCAGCCCCAGCATTTT	CASSPGNQPQHF
TRBJ2-3	TRBV5-1	NA	NA	TGCGCCAGCAGTCTAGGGACAACGAGCACAGATACGCAGTATTTT	CASSLGTTSTDTQYF
TRBJ2-2	TRBV27	TRBD1	NA	TGTGCCAGCAGTTTACGCGGACAGGGGCAGGCTAGCGGGGAGCTGTTTTTT	CASSLRGQGQASGELFF
TRBJ2-1	TRBV27	TRBD1	NA	TGTGCCAGCAGTTTACTAGGGGGCCTTTACAATGAGCAGTTCTTC	CASSLLGGLYNEQFF
TRBJ2-7	TRBV18	NA	NA	TGTGCCAGCTCACCAAGGGGCAATTCCTACGAGCAGTACTTC	CASSPRGNSYEQYF
TRBJ1-4	TRBV28	NA	NA	TGTGCCAGCAGTTTAATACCGAGCGGCCGGGGGGCCACCCAAAAACTGTTTTTT	CASSLIPSGRGATQKLFF
TRBJ1-6	TRBV7-2	TRBD1	NA	TGTGCCAGCAGCTCGGGACAGGGGCCCGCACCCCTCCACTTT	CASSSGQGPAPLHF
TRBJ2-1	TRBV6-5	NA	NA	TGTGCCAGCAGTAACGGGGCCTACAATGAGCAGTTCTTC	CASSNGAYNEQFF
TRBJ2-7	TRBV10-3	TRBD2	NA	TGTGCCATCAGTGGAGGGACTAGCGGGACCTACGAGCAGTACTTC	CAISGGTSGTYEQYF
TRBJ2-5	TRBV3-1/TRBV3-2	TRBD2	NA	TGTGCCAGCAGTCTGACTAGCGGGGGACAAGAGACCCAGTACTTC	CASSLTSGGQETQYF
TRBJ1-6	TRBV6-6	NA	few	TGTGCCAGCAGCGACGCTAGGGGGAGGGAGGCACCCCTCCACTTT	CASSDARGREAPLHF
TRBJ1-1	TRBV6-2/TRBV6-3	NA	NA	TGTGCCAGCAGCCCGTGGCGGGCAAACACTGAAGCTTTCTTT	CASSPWRANTEAFF
TRBJ2-7	TRBV4-2	NA	NA	TGTGCCAGCAGCCAAGTACCGGGATCTCTCGCCGAGCAGTACTTC	CASSQVPGSLAEQYF
TRBJ1-5	TRBV20-1	TRBD1	NA	TGCAGTGCTAGTGGCAGGGGGTCAAATCAGCCCCAGCATTTT	CSASGRGSNQPQHF
TRBJ2-2	TRBV24-1	TRBD1	few	TGTGCCACCAGTACGGCGACAGGGGGGAACACCGGGGAGCTGTTTTTT	CATSTATGGNTGELFF
TRBJ1-1	TRBV7-8	NA	NA	TGTGCCAGCAGCCAAGAGGGGAGGGAGGCTTTCTTT	CASSQEGREAFF
TRBJ2-2	TRBV5-6	NA	NA	TGTGCCAGCAGCTACATACAGGGTTGGGCCGGGGAGCTGTTTTTT	CASSYIQGWAGELFF
TRBJ1-1	TRBV6-2/TRBV6-3	NA	NA	TGTGCCAGCAGTTACGGGGGGATACGGGACACTGAAGCTTTCTTT	CASSYGGIRDTEAFF
TRBJ1-1	TRBV4-3	NA	NA	TGCGCCAGCAGCCAAGTAACGGGTGTAACTGAAGCTTTCTTT	CASSQVTGVTEAFF
TRBJ1-1	TRBV28	TRBD1	NA	TGTGCCACGTACAGGGGGAGGACTGAAGCTTTCTTT	CATYRGRTEAFF
TRBJ1-2	TRBV29-1	NA	NA	TGCAGCGTTGAAGAATCGGGGGGGCTTGGGTATGGCTACACCTTC	CSVEESGGLGYGYTF
TRBJ1-5	TRBV6-5	NA	NA	TGTGCCAGCAGTTACTCGGGGAGTCAGCCCCAGCATTTT	CASSYSGSQPQHF
TRBJ1-2	TRBV4-1	TRBD1	NA	TGCGCCAGCAGCCAAGCACGGACAGGGGAACATGGCTACACCTTC	CASSQARTGEHGYTF
TRBJ1-3	TRBV28	TRBD1	NA	TGTGCCAGCAGTTCTCAGGGGGCAGTAGGAAACACCATATATTTT	CASSSQGAVGNTIYF
TRBJ1-2	TRBV11-2	TRBD1	NA	TGTGCCAGCAGCGCGACAGGGCCCCTTCAAGGCTACACCTTC	CASSATGPLQGYTF